What follows is one T cell receptor (beta chain) and its context. Some clones are missing from TCRdb's copy, which holds only in-frame ones; the method was immunoSEQ multiplex PCR. The sample consists of 190,000 or so clones, 87% of them appearing once. There are 13 residues in the CDR3. The J segment lost 8 bases and the V segment lost 8 bases, leaving 11 bases of the junction unmatched. Germline CDR1 and CDR2: MNHEY and SMNVEV (reference sequence). Everyone who took part was about 18 to 90 years old, and they came from about two dozen US areas. Each participant's cohort was designated according to participant-reported clinical history. These data originate in a study of blood T cell repertoires in COVID-19. Study at large: Acute-phase and convalescent COVID-19 samples originated in the United States, Italy and Spain. In each case, the material was cDNA or gDNA derived from T cells, B-cell-depleted T cells, or PBMCs.

Sequenced material: PBMCs or T cells enriched from blood (not recorded which). The TCR comes from a man aged 18-30 years with acute COVID-19. The V call is TRBV27, the J call TRBJ1-2, with TRBD1 matching 7 bases. The CDR3 sequence: CASASTGYEGYTF. CDR3 nucleotide sequence: TGTGCCAGCGCGTCGACAGGGTACGAAGGCTACACCTTC.